The 3 T cell receptor beta chains below all came from one sample that was sequenced in a study of blood T cells in healthy people across ages (dated by TCRdb to between 2015 and 2016). Libraries were prepared through 5' RACE. These reads were obtained on an Illumina HiSeq 2500. A second roughly 7 to 11 cycle PCR used a sample-barcoded 5' primer and a J-beta primer mix. TCRdb trimmed public reads at Q25 via fastp, called clones via MiXCR and kept in-frame beta chains. Every distinct CDR3 protein forms one entry, paired with its most common genes and DNA. The sample table contains around 1,000,000 distinct CDR3 sequences; only one count was recorded for approximately 25% of them. In total, the top ten clones hold less than 0.85% of the sample. These records were also assigned to another study, of T cells of mothers and their children.

The material sequenced was blood. The receptors derive from a girl aged 2-10 years in good health.

The sample holds a few counts of this clonotype. The V and J genes are TRBV11-1 and TRBJ1-1; a weak D match, TRBD1 (6 bases). The V gene lost 5 bases and the J gene lost 8 bases, with 15 bases spanning the gap. The germline CDR1 and CDR2 sequences are SGHAT and FQDESV (reference sequence). The CDR3 has 13 residues. The CDR3 DNA reads as TGTGCCAGCAGCCTAAGGGGGACATACGAAGCTTTCTTT. This sequence encodes CASSLRGTYEAFF. Together with reference TRBV11-1 and TRBJ1-1, the CDR3 gives the full variable domain: EAEVAQSPRYKITEKSQAVAFWCDPISGHATLYWYRQILGQGPELLVQFQDESVVDDSQLPKDRFSAERLKGVDSTLKIQPAELGDSAMYLCASSLRGTYEAFFGQGTRLTVV.

This clonotype came up a few times. This chain connects TRBV29-1 to TRBJ2-3; no firm D call. The V gene lost 4 bases and the J gene lost 4 bases, with 12 bases spanning the gap. CDR1 and CDR2 (germline): SQVTM, ANQGSEA. The CDR3 runs 13 residues. The chain's CDR3 is CSVGRPPPDTQYF. Here the CDR3 DNA reads TGCAGCGTTGGTAGGCCCCCCCCAGATACGCAGTATTTT.

J is TRBJ1-5 and V is TRBV6-1, with 7 bases fitting TRBD1. Germline values: CDR1 MNHNS, CDR2 SASEGT. This CDR3 comprises 13 residues. After removal of 6 bases from V and 6 bases from J, the junction contained 5 bases not matched to a gene. The CDR3, as DNA: TGTGCCAGCAGCGGGACAGAGAGTCAGCCCCAGCATTTT. It specifies CASSGTESQPQHF.